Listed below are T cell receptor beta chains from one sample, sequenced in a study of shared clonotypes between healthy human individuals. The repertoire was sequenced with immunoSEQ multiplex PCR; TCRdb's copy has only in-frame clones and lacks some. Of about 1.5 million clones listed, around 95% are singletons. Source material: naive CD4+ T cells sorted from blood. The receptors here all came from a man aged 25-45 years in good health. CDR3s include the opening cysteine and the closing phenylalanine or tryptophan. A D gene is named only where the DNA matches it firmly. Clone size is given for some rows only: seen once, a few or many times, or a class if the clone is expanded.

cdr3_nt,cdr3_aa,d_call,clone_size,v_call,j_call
TGTGCCAGCAGCCAAGATGCCTGGGGGGAGACCCAGTACTTC,CASSQDAWGETQYF,-,once,TRBV14,TRBJ2-5
TGTGCCAGCAGTTCCCCTAGCGGAAGCACAGATACGCAGTATTTT,CASSSPSGSTDTQYF,TRBD2,-,TRBV28,TRBJ2-3
TGTGCCAGCAGGACTAGCGGAGACTACGAGCAGTACTTC,CASRTSGDYEQYF,TRBD2,-,TRBV6-6,TRBJ2-7
TGTGCCAGCTCACCAGCCAGCGGGAGTACCGAGCAGTACTTC,CASSPASGSTEQYF,TRBD2,-,TRBV18,TRBJ2-7
TGCGCCAGCAGCGCCGCGGCTACCTACAATGAGCAGTTCTTC,CASSAAATYNEQFF,-,few,TRBV5-1,TRBJ2-1
TGCAGTGCTAGGGGGAACGAGCAGTACTTC,CSARGNEQYF,-,-,TRBV20-1,TRBJ2-7
TGCAGCGTCCGGGACAGCCGATCTGGGGCCAACGTCCTGACTTTC,CSVRDSRSGANVLTF,TRBD1,-,TRBV29-1,TRBJ2-6
TGTGCCAGCCGACCGGGACAGGAACCTTATCAGCCCCAGCATTTT,CASRPGQEPYQPQHF,TRBD1,-,TRBV28,TRBJ1-5
TGTGCCAGCTCACACCGGACTAGCGGGAGTGGCACAGATACGCAGTATTTT,CASSHRTSGSGTDTQYF,TRBD2,-,TRBV18,TRBJ2-3
TGCGCCAGCAGCTTGTCAGGAGACCTCACAGATACGCAGTATTTT,CASSLSGDLTDTQYF,-,-,TRBV5-1,TRBJ2-3
TGCGCCAGCAGCCAAGATGCGGCTAGCGGGAGAGTTGACTACGAGCAGTACTTC,CASSQDAASGRVDYEQYF,TRBD2,-,TRBV4-3,TRBJ2-7
TGTGCCAGCAGTCTGACAGGGGTGGAGCAGTTCTTC,CASSLTGVEQFF,TRBD1,few,TRBV6-5,TRBJ2-1
TGTGCCAGCACCCTCATTAATGAAAAACTGTTTTTT,CASTLINEKLFF,-,-,TRBV7-9,TRBJ1-4
TGCGCCAGCAGCTTGGGGCAGGGATTCTACGAGCAGTACTTC,CASSLGQGFYEQYF,-,once,TRBV5-1,TRBJ2-7
TGTGCCAGCAGCCGGAACCCGAGCTCCTACAATGAGCAGTTCTTC,CASSRNPSSYNEQFF,-,-,TRBV11-2,TRBJ2-1
TGTGCCATCCCCCGACAGAATAGCAATCAGCCCCAGCATTTT,CAIPRQNSNQPQHF,-,-,TRBV10-3,TRBJ1-5
TGTGCCAGCAGACTAACAGGGTCTATGAACACTGAAGCTTTCTTT,CASRLTGSMNTEAFF,-,-,TRBV6-5,TRBJ1-1
TGCGCCAGCAGCTTGGAACTAGCGGGACAACAGACCCAGTACTTC,CASSLELAGQQTQYF,TRBD2,-,TRBV5-1,TRBJ2-5
TGTGCCAGCAGCTTTTCGGCTAGCGGGAGGAACGAGCAGTACTTC,CASSFSASGRNEQYF,TRBD2,-,TRBV5-6,TRBJ2-7
TGTGCCAGCAGTTTAGGGGACGGGACAGCCCCGCGGGGTGAGCAGTTCTTC,CASSLGDGTAPRGEQFF,-,-,TRBV28,TRBJ2-1
TGTGCCATCGGTTCGTATGAGCAGTTCTTC,CAIGSYEQFF,-,-,TRBV10-3,TRBJ2-1
TGCGCCAGCAGTCAAGAAGTGGCGGGAGTATACAATGAGCAGTTCTTC,CASSQEVAGVYNEQFF,TRBD2,-,TRBV23-1,TRBJ2-1
TGCGCCAGCAGTGCTACGAGCGCAGGGGCCTTTTACAATGAGCAGTTCTTC,CASSATSAGAFYNEQFF,-,-,TRBV10-1,TRBJ2-1
TGTGCCAGCATGGCGGAGAAAGCTGAAGCTTTCTTT,CASMAEKAEAFF,-,-,TRBV27,TRBJ1-1
TGTGCCAGCAGCTTCTACAGGGGGGACCAGAACACTGAAGCTTTCTTT,CASSFYRGDQNTEAFF,TRBD1,-,TRBV9,TRBJ1-1
TGCAGCGTTCCTCTGAGGGCCTCAAACACTGAAGCTTTCTTT,CSVPLRASNTEAFF,-,-,TRBV29-1,TRBJ1-1
TGTGCCAGCAGCTGGCCTCGGAGCGGGAGGGAATACAATGAGCAGTTCTTC,CASSWPRSGREYNEQFF,TRBD2,-,TRBV7-9,TRBJ2-1
TGTGCCACCAGCAGAGGGGAACAAGAGACCCAGTACTTC,CATSRGEQETQYF,-,-,TRBV15,TRBJ2-5
TGTGCCAGCAGCGCCCCCATGCTAGCTGGGGGGCCTAGGAACACTGAAGCTTTCTTT,CASSAPMLAGGPRNTEAFF,-,-,TRBV7-9,TRBJ1-1
TGTGCCAGCAGCTTATACGTGGGGACCGGTGAAACCGGGGAGCTGTTTTTT,CASSLYVGTGETGELFF,-,-,TRBV5-8,TRBJ2-2
TGTGCCAGCAGCACCCTCCTGACGTACGAGCAGTACTTC,CASSTLLTYEQYF,-,-,TRBV11-2,TRBJ2-7
TGTGCCTGGAGTGGTGGCGGGAGCACAGATACGCAGTATTTT,CAWSGGGSTDTQYF,-,-,TRBV30,TRBJ2-3
TGTGCCAGCAGCTCCGTGACAGGGTCGATTGAGACCCAGTACTTC,CASSSVTGSIETQYF,TRBD1,-,TRBV5-5,TRBJ2-5
TGTGCCAGCAGTGCAACTAGCGACTCCTACGAGCAGTACTTC,CASSATSDSYEQYF,TRBD2,few,TRBV6-1,TRBJ2-7
TGTGCCAGCAGATTGACGACAGGGAAAGAGACCCAGTACTTC,CASRLTTGKETQYF,TRBD1,-,TRBV7-2,TRBJ2-5
TGCGCCAGCAGCTTGCACGGAGTGGACAATGAGCAGTTCTTC,CASSLHGVDNEQFF,-,-,TRBV5-1,TRBJ2-1
TGTGCCAGCAGGGGTGGCTATGGCTACACCTTC,CASRGGYGYTF,-,-,TRBV28,TRBJ1-2
TGTGCCACCAGCAGATCCGGAACAGGCCAAGAGACCCAGTACTTC,CATSRSGTGQETQYF,-,-,TRBV15,TRBJ2-5
TGTGCCAGCAGCTTGCCTGGGGACAGATCCTACGAGCAGTACTTC,CASSLPGDRSYEQYF,TRBD1,-,TRBV5-4,TRBJ2-7
TGTGCCAGCAGTGTACAGGGACCAGATCAGCCCCAGCATTTT,CASSVQGPDQPQHF,-,-,TRBV27,TRBJ1-5
TGCGCCAGCAGCTTGGCAGGGCGCGACGCATCCTACGAGCAGTACTTC,CASSLAGRDASYEQYF,-,-,TRBV5-1,TRBJ2-7
TGTGCCGTCTCTTCAGGGTTAGGCGGCTACAATGAGCAGTTCTTC,CAVSSGLGGYNEQFF,-,-,TRBV19,TRBJ2-1
TGTGCCAGTAGGAGGGGGACCGGGGAGCTGTTTTTT,CASRRGTGELFF,-,-,TRBV19,TRBJ2-2
TGTGCCAGCAGGTCGGGACGTCAAGAGACCCAGTACTTC,CASRSGRQETQYF,-,once,TRBV5-5,TRBJ2-5
TGTGCCAGCAGCTCCGGGACTAGCGGGAGGAACACCGGGGAGCTGTTTTTT,CASSSGTSGRNTGELFF,TRBD2,-,TRBV5-4,TRBJ2-2
TGCAGCGTTGACAGGAACTCAGATACGCAGTATTTT,CSVDRNSDTQYF,-,-,TRBV29-1,TRBJ2-3
TGTGCCAGTAGAACCGACAGGGCCAACACTGAAGCTTTCTTT,CASRTDRANTEAFF,TRBD1,-,TRBV19,TRBJ1-1
TGCGCCAGCAGAGAGGGACAGGGCGGGGTCCTGTTTTTT,CASREGQGGVLFF,TRBD1,-,TRBV5-1,TRBJ1-4
TGCGCCAGCAGCGCACCCGGGGCCCAAGAGACCCAGTACTTC,CASSAPGAQETQYF,-,-,TRBV5-1,TRBJ2-5
TGTGCCAGCGGGACAGGGGGCACCGGGGAGCTGTTTTTT,CASGTGGTGELFF,TRBD1,-,TRBV19,TRBJ2-2
TGTGCCAGCAGTGAGGAGAGGGAGAGTGAAAAACTGTTTTTT,CASSEERESEKLFF,-,-,TRBV2,TRBJ1-4
TGTGCCAGCAGCTCAAGGGGTCCTACAGGTGCAGATACGCAGTATTTT,CASSSRGPTGADTQYF,-,-,TRBV5-4,TRBJ2-3
TGTGCCAGTAGTATTCTCAGGGTTGCAAGCAATCAGCCCCAGCATTTT,CASSILRVASNQPQHF,-,-,TRBV19,TRBJ1-5
TGTGCCACCAGCAGGGGGGTGGTAGCCAAAAACATTCAGTACTTC,CATSRGVVAKNIQYF,-,-,TRBV15,TRBJ2-4
TGTGCCAGCAGCCTAGCCCGGGAGACCCAGTACTTC,CASSLARETQYF,-,once,TRBV6-1,TRBJ2-5
TGTGCCAGCAGTTTAGAAGGGACAGGGAGTAACTATGGCTACACCTTC,CASSLEGTGSNYGYTF,TRBD1,-,TRBV28,TRBJ1-2
TGTGCCAGCAGTGAAGCTAGGACAGGGCACCTCTATCAGCCCCAGCATTTT,CASSEARTGHLYQPQHF,TRBD1,-,TRBV6-1,TRBJ1-5